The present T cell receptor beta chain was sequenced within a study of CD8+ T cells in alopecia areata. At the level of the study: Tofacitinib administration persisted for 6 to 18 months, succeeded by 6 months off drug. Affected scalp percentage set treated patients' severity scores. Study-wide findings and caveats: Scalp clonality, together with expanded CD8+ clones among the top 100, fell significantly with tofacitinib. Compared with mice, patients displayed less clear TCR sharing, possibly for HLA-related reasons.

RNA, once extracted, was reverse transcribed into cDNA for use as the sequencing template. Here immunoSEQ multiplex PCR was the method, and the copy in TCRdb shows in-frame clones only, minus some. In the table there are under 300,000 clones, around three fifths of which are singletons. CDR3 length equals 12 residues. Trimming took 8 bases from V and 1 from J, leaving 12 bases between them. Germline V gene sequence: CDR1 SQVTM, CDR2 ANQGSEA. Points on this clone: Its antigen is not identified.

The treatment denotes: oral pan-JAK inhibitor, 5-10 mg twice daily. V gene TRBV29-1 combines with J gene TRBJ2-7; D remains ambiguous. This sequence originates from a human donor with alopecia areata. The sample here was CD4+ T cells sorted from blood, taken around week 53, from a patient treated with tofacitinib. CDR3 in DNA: TGCAGCACGTGGTGGGATTCCTACGAGCAGTACTTC. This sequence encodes CSTWWDSYEQYF.